The rows below give T cell receptor beta chains drawn from one sample of a study of naive and memory T cell subsets. TCRdb analysed the UMI-ligation and nested PCR reads with MiXCR anew, one entry per CDR3 protein. The sample holds about 90,000 distinct CDR3 sequences, 6% to 7.5% seen once. The sample consisted of central memory CD4+ T cells from blood. The receptors here all came from a human donor in good health. Each CDR3 is given with its conserved first and last residue. Expanded clones are given a class, and other clones once, few, many or no size at all.

j_gene: TRBJ1-1
v_gene: TRBV5-5
abundance: many
CDR3aa: CASSLASYRDRGRGTEAFF

j_gene: TRBJ2-3
v_gene: TRBV27
abundance: few
CDR3aa: CASSISGRMGDTQYF

j_gene: TRBJ2-1
v_gene: TRBV12-3/TRBV12-4
abundance: .
CDR3aa: CASRRYQQQDNEQFF

j_gene: TRBJ2-5
v_gene: TRBV7-6
abundance: many
CDR3aa: CASSSAPQGLGETQYF

j_gene: TRBJ2-3
v_gene: TRBV7-6
abundance: once
CDR3aa: CASSFGGWVGTDTQYF

j_gene: TRBJ2-3
v_gene: TRBV11-2
abundance: many
CDR3aa: CASSLNSGASTDTQYF

j_gene: TRBJ2-7
v_gene: TRBV28
abundance: .
CDR3aa: CASSSPVGDYEQYF

j_gene: TRBJ2-6
v_gene: TRBV25-1
abundance: many
CDR3aa: CASSDSGTGFFGANVLTF

j_gene: TRBJ1-1
v_gene: TRBV29-1
abundance: many
CDR3aa: CSVEGQHMNTEAFF

j_gene: TRBJ2-3
v_gene: TRBV7-6
abundance: .
CDR3aa: CASSRLRTDTQYF

j_gene: TRBJ2-3
v_gene: TRBV12-3/TRBV12-4
abundance: .
CDR3aa: CASSTDWTGRTDTQYF

j_gene: TRBJ2-7
v_gene: TRBV7-9
abundance: many
CDR3aa: CASSLSGDGQYF

j_gene: TRBJ2-2
v_gene: TRBV6-1
abundance: many
CDR3aa: CASRGQGEVPGELFF

j_gene: TRBJ2-4
v_gene: TRBV3-1
abundance: many
CDR3aa: CASSPGQMTKNIQYF

j_gene: TRBJ1-5
v_gene: TRBV2
abundance: .
CDR3aa: CASGTVRGPQHF

j_gene: TRBJ1-4
v_gene: TRBV5-5
abundance: many
CDR3aa: CASSSDVGGNEKLFF

j_gene: TRBJ1-1
v_gene: TRBV2
abundance: many
CDR3aa: CASNQRGAGQGAAFF

j_gene: TRBJ2-5
v_gene: TRBV29-1
abundance: many
CDR3aa: CSVEEWTSRETQYF

j_gene: TRBJ2-6
v_gene: TRBV5-1
abundance: .
CDR3aa: CASSLAPVASGPSGANVLTF

j_gene: TRBJ2-7
v_gene: TRBV18
abundance: .
CDR3aa: CASSPFDESYEQYF

j_gene: TRBJ1-2
v_gene: TRBV12-3/TRBV12-4
abundance: many
CDR3aa: CASSFRQGGGGYTF

j_gene: TRBJ1-5
v_gene: TRBV28
abundance: .
CDR3aa: CASRRRDSSNQPQHF

j_gene: TRBJ1-4
v_gene: TRBV20-1
abundance: many
CDR3aa: CSAREDTGTSNEKLFF

j_gene: TRBJ2-7
v_gene: TRBV15
abundance: .
CDR3aa: CATSAIEGRPGLVSYEQYF

j_gene: TRBJ2-1
v_gene: TRBV18
abundance: many
CDR3aa: CASSPPEGGNNEQFF

j_gene: TRBJ2-7
v_gene: TRBV7-2
abundance: many
CDR3aa: CASSVNPSGSFVQYF

j_gene: TRBJ2-4
v_gene: TRBV15
abundance: many
CDR3aa: CATSREGGSAKNIQYF

j_gene: TRBJ2-1
v_gene: TRBV2
abundance: many
CDR3aa: CASSADRVPNNEQFF

j_gene: TRBJ2-5
v_gene: TRBV28
abundance: few
CDR3aa: CASSFGPQETQYF

j_gene: TRBJ1-5
v_gene: TRBV28
abundance: many
CDR3aa: CASSRNRGQPQHF

j_gene: TRBJ2-5
v_gene: TRBV9
abundance: once
CDR3aa: CASMWTGKETQYF

j_gene: TRBJ1-2
v_gene: TRBV12-3/TRBV12-4
abundance: few
CDR3aa: CASSSQGAGNYGYTF

j_gene: TRBJ2-6
v_gene: TRBV18
abundance: medium-sized
CDR3aa: CASSPTLSGSSGANVLTF

j_gene: TRBJ2-1
v_gene: TRBV28
abundance: .
CDR3aa: CSSTAGSLRQFF

j_gene: TRBJ2-1
v_gene: TRBV7-2
abundance: .
CDR3aa: CASSLLAGGLSYNEQFF

j_gene: TRBJ2-7
v_gene: TRBV7-2
abundance: few
CDR3aa: CASSLAGGTYEQYF

j_gene: TRBJ1-2
v_gene: TRBV7-6
abundance: many
CDR3aa: CASRSGQGGGYTF

j_gene: TRBJ2-5
v_gene: TRBV12-3/TRBV12-4
abundance: few
CDR3aa: CASSENDRAETQYF

j_gene: TRBJ2-1
v_gene: TRBV6-2/TRBV6-3
abundance: .
CDR3aa: CASRLDSSSYNEQFF

j_gene: TRBJ2-4
v_gene: TRBV12-3/TRBV12-4
abundance: .
CDR3aa: CASSLGGTRNIQYF

j_gene: TRBJ2-7
v_gene: TRBV2
abundance: many
CDR3aa: CASTPGTDYEQYF

j_gene: TRBJ1-2
v_gene: TRBV21-1
abundance: many
CDR3aa: CASSKGARYTF

j_gene: TRBJ1-5
v_gene: TRBV6-1
abundance: .
CDR3aa: CASTRAARYSNQPQHF

j_gene: TRBJ2-6
v_gene: TRBV7-2
abundance: .
CDR3aa: CASSSVLLNSGANVLTF

j_gene: TRBJ2-2
v_gene: TRBV5-1
abundance: .
CDR3aa: CASLAQGIGTGELFF

j_gene: TRBJ2-7
v_gene: TRBV14
abundance: few
CDR3aa: CASSFGLAGGYEQYF

j_gene: TRBJ2-3
v_gene: TRBV7-8
abundance: many
CDR3aa: CASSPPPSTDTQYF

j_gene: TRBJ2-7
v_gene: TRBV6-5
abundance: many
CDR3aa: CASSPRGLGSYEQYF

j_gene: TRBJ1-2
v_gene: TRBV6-5
abundance: few
CDR3aa: CASSYQGNYGYTF

j_gene: TRBJ1-5
v_gene: TRBV20-1
abundance: .
CDR3aa: CSARQAHQPQHF

j_gene: TRBJ1-6
v_gene: TRBV20-1
abundance: many
CDR3aa: CSAGDTINSPLHF

j_gene: TRBJ1-1
v_gene: TRBV6-2/TRBV6-3
abundance: few
CDR3aa: CASGGHTEAFF

j_gene: TRBJ2-7
v_gene: TRBV20-1
abundance: .
CDR3aa: CSARERGVPSYEQYF

j_gene: TRBJ2-1
v_gene: TRBV20-1
abundance: many
CDR3aa: CSARPLAGNNEQFF

j_gene: TRBJ2-7
v_gene: TRBV13
abundance: many
CDR3aa: CASSSRASGGYEQYF